The table lists the clone carrying this TCR beta chain with a few counts. Its antigen is undetermined. The source of the sample is a study of cytomegalovirus exposure and HLA in healthy donors. This CDR3 spans 15 amino acids. The V and J ends lost 4 bases and 3 bases, in that order; junction bases with no gene match: 8. Germline V gene lookup returns CDR1 SGDLS and CDR2 YYNGEE. A multiplex PCR was run with 60 Vbeta primers and 13 Jbeta primers. Sequencing used immunoSEQ multiplex PCR; TCRdb keeps in-frame clones, though not all of them. This table has 150,000 or so clones, about four fifths appearing once. Study-wide findings and caveats: It was taken for granted in presence/absence analyses that sequencing depth across donors was roughly uniform. Later analysis demonstrated an association between a missense DCLRE1C variant and TCR beta V- and J-gene trimming. Reportedly, fewer N-insertions than the approximately 610-donor mean appeared in an Asian-associated ancestry cluster in a later analysis.

V and J are TRBV9 and TRBJ2-7; 9 bases are shared with TRBD2. The sample comprised PBMCs. The sequence came from a male donor in good health and CMV-seropositive. CDR3 sequence (DNA): TGTGCCAGCAGCATTAGCGGGAGCATTGGCTACGAGCAGTACTTC. It codes for CASSISGSIGYEQYF.